This T cell receptor (beta chain) comes out of a study of beta chain features in type 1 diabetes. Background on the study: Cell yields, gender and age were similar in healthy donors and patients. Across all samples, over 85 million sorted cells were examined. Regarding the study as a whole: For cells with high TCR expression, cDNA sequencing could yield over-representation. The study found moderately but significantly shorter TCRB CDR3s in all four CD4+ subsets of Type 1 diabetes patients. Junctions at VDJ sites from type 1 diabetes patients had fewer insertions and more deletions.

Expressed TCRB transcripts were sequenced after all isolated RNA was converted to cDNA. Sequencing used immunoSEQ multiplex PCR; TCRdb keeps in-frame clones, though not all of them. The repertoire holds roughly 300,000 clones, with roughly 8.8% as singletons. Germline assignment: CDR1 SEHNR and CDR2 FQNEAQ (reference sequence). The CDR3 consists of 14 residues. Deletions cut 5 bases from V and 5 bases from J, with 15 bases between. This clone was found a few times. As yet, its antigen is unknown. The chain uses TRBV7-9 and TRBJ2-5; D is possibly TRBD1 (6 bases). This clonotype originated in a man aged 25-40 years with type 1 diabetes. Material for sequencing was central memory CD4+ T cells from blood. The CDR3 DNA follows: TGTGCCAGCAGCACTACAGGGACGGGCGAGACCCAGTACTTC. Translating it yields CASSTTGTGETQYF.